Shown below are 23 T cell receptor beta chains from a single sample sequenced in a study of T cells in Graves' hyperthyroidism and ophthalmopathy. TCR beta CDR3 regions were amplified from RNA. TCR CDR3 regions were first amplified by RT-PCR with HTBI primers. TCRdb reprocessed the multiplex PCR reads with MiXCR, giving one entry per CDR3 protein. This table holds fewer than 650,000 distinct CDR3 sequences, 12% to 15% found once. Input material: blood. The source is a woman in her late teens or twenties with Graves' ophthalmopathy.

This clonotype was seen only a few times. The DNA for the CDR3 is TGTGCCAGTAGAAAGGGGGATCAGCCCCAGCATTTT. It encodes CASRKGDQPQHF. The rearrangement links TRBV19 to TRBJ1-5; D perhaps matches TRBD1 (6 bases). In germline, CDR1 is LNHDA, CDR2 SQIVND (reference sequence). The CDR3 length is 12 residues. Trimming stripped 6 bases from V and 5 bases from J, with 8 bases between.

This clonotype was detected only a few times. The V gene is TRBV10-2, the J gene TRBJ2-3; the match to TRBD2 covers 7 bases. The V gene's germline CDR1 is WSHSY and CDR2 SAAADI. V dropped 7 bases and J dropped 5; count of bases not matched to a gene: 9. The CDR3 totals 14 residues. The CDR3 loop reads CASTVAGERDTQYF. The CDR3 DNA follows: TGCGCCAGCACGGTGGCGGGAGAGAGAGATACGCAGTATTTT.

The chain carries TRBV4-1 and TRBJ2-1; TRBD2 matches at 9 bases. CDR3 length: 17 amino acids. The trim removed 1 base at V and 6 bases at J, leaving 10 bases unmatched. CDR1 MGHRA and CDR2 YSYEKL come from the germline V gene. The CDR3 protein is CASSQVGGRARFNEQFF. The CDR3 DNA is TGCGCCAGCAGCCAAGTAGGCGGGAGGGCAAGGTTCAATGAGCAGTTCTTC.

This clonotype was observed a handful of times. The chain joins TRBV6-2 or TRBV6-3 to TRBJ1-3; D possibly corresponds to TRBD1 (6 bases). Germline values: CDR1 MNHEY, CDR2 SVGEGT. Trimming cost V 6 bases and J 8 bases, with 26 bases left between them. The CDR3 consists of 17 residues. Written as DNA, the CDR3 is TGTGCCAGCAGAAACCGGGACACCTTAGACGCGGCGGACACCATATATTTT. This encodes CASRNRDTLDAADTIYF.

The CDR3 here is CASSSEASNQPQHF. CDR3 DNA sequence: TGTGCCAGCTCGTCGGAAGCGAGCAATCAGCCCCAGCATTTT. The V gene is TRBV18, the J gene TRBJ1-5; D gene uncertain. Germline CDR1 reads KGHSH; CDR2 reads LQKENI. V was cut by 6 bases and J by 1 base, with 10 bases left in between. The length of the CDR3 is 14 residues.

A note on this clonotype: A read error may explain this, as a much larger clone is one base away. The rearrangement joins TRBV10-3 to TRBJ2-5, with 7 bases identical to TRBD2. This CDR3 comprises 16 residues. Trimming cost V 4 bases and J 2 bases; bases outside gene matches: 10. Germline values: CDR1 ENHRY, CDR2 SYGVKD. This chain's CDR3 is CAISGTLGEGQETQYF. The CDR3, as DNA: TGTGCCATCAGTGGAACTTTGGGGGAGGGGCAAGAGACCCAGTACTTC.

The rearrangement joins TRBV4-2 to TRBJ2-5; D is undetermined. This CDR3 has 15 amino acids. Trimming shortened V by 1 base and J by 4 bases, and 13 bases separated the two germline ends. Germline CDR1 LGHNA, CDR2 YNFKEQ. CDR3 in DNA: TGTGCCAGCAGCCAAGGGATAGGAGTTGCAGAGACCCAGTACTTC. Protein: CASSQGIGVAETQYF.

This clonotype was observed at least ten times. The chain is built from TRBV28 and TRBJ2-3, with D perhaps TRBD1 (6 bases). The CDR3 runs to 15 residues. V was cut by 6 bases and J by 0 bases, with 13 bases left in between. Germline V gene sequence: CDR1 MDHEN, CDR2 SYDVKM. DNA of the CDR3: TGTGCCAGCAGAGACAGGTCCAAGAGCACAGATACGCAGTATTTT. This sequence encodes CASRDRSKSTDTQYF. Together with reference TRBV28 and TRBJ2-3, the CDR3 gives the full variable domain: DVKVTQSSRYLVKRTGEKVFLECVQDMDHENMFWYRQDPGLGLRLIYFSYDVKMKEKGDIPEGYSVSREKKERFSLILESASTNQTSMYLCASRDRSKSTDTQYFGPGTRLTVL.

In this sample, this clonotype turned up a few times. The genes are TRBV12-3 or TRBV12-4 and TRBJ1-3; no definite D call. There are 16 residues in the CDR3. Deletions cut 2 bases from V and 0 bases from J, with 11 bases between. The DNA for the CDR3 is TGTGCCAGCAGTTTATCCTGGGAGAGCTCTGGAAACACCATATATTTT. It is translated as CASSLSWESSGNTIYF.

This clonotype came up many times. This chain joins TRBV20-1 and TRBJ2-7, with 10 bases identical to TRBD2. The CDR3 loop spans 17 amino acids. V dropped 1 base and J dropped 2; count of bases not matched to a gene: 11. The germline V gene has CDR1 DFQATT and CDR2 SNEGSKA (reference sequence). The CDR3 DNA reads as TGCAGTGCTAGAGCTTGGCTAGCGGGAGAGGTCCCCTACGAGCAGTACTTC. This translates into CSARAWLAGEVPYEQYF.

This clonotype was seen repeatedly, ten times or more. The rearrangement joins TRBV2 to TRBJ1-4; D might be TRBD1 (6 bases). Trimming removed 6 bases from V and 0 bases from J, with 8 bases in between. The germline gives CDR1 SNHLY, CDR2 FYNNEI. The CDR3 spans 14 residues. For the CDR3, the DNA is TGTGCCAGCAGGGACAGTTCAACTAATGAAAAACTGTTTTTT. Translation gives CASRDSSTNEKLFF. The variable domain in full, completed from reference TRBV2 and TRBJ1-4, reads EPEVTQTPSHQVTQMGQEVILRCVPISNHLYFYWYRQILGQKVEFLVSFYNNEISEKSEIFDDQFSVERPDGSNFTLKIRSTKLEDSAMYFCASRDSSTNEKLFFGSGTQLSVL.

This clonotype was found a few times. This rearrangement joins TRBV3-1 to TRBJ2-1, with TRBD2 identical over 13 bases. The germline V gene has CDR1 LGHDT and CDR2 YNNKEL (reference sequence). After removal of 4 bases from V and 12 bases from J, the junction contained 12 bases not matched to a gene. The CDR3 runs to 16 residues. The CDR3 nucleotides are TGTGCCAGCAGCCCCATGACTAGCGGGAGGACATACGGGCAGTTCTTC. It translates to CASSPMTSGRTYGQFF.

Written as DNA, the CDR3 is TGTGCCAGCCATAGCCCGGGACAGGGGAACACTGAAGCTTTCTTT. Its translation: CASHSPGQGNTEAFF. The genes are TRBV6-1 and TRBJ1-1; TRBD1 matches at 9 bases. The CDR3 covers 15 residues. Germline V CDR1 and CDR2: MNHNS, SASEGT. With 8 bases clipped from V and 1 base from J, the junction kept 8 bases outside the gene matches.

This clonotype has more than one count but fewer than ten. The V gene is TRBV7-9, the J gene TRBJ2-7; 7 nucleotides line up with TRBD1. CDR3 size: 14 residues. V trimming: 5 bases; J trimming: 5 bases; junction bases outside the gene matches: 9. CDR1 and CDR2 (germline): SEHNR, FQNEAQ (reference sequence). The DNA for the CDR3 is TGTGCCAGCAGCCCCACGACAGGGCGCGACGAGCAGTACTTC. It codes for CASSPTTGRDEQYF.

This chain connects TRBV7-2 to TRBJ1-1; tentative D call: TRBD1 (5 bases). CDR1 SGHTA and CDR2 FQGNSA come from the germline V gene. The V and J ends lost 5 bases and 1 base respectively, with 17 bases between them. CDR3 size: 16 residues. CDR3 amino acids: CASSLPLGTGNTEAFF. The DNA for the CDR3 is TGTGCCAGCAGCCTCCCCCTGGGTACAGGGAACACTGAAGCTTTCTTT.

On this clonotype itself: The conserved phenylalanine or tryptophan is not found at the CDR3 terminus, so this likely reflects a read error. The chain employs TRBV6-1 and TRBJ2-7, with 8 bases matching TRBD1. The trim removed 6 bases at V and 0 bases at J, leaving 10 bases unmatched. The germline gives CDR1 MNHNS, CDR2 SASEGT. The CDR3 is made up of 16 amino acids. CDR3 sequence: CASSLPDRADSYEQYL. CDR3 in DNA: TGTGCCAGCAGCCTACCGGACAGGGCGGACTCCTACGAGCAGTACCTC.

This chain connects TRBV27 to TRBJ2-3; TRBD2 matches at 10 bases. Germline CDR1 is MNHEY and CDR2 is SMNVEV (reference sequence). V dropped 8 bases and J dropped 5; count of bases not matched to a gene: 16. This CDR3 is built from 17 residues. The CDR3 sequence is CASRDVEGLAIGDTQYF. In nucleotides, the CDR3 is TGTGCCAGCCGGGATGTTGAGGGACTAGCGATAGGAGATACGCAGTATTTT.

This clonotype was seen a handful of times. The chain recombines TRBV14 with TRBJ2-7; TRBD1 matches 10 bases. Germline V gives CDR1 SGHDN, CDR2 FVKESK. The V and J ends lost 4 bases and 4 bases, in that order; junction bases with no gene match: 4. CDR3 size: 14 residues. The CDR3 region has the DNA TGTGCCAGCAGCCTGTGGGACAGGGGTTACGAGCAGTACTTC. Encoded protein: CASSLWDRGYEQYF. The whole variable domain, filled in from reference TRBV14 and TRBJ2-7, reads EAGVTQFPSHSVIEKGQTVTLRCDPISGHDNLYWYRRVMGKEIKFLLHFVKESKQDESGMPNNRFLAERTGGTYSTLKVQPAELEDSGVYFCASSLWDRGYEQYFGPGTRLTVT.

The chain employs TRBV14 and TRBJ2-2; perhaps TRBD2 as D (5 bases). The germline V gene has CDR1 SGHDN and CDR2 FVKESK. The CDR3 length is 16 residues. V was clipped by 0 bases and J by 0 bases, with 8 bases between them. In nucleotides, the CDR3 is TGTGCCAGCAGCCAAGATTTCGGGGCGAACACCGGGGAGCTGTTTTTT. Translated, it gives CASSQDFGANTGELFF.

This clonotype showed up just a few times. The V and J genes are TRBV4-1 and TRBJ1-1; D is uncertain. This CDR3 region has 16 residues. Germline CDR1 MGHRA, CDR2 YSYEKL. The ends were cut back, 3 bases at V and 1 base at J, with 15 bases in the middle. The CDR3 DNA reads TGCGCCAGCAGCCAGTTAATAGGGCCCCCGAACACTGAAGCTTTCTTT. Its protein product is CASSQLIGPPNTEAFF.

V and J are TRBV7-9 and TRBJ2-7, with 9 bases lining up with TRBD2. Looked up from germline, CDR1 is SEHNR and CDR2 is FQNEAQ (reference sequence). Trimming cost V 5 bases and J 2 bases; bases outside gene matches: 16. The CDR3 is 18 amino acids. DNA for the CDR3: TGTGCCAGCAGCCCCGAGGGGGGAGCGGGAGGTAGGACCTACGAGCAGTACTTC. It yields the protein CASSPEGGAGGRTYEQYF.

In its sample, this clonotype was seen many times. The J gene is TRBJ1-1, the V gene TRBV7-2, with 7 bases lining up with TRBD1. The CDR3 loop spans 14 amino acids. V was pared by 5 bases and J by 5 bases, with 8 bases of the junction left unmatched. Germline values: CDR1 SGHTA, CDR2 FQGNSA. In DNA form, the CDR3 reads TGTGCCAGCAGCCCGGGACAGCGGCCGACTGAAGCTTTCTTT. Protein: CASSPGQRPTEAFF.

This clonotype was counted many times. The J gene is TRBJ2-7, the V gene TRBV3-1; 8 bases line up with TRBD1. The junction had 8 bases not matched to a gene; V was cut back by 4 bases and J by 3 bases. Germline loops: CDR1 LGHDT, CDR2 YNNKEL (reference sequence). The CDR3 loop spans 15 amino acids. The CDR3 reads CASSPEGQAFYEQYF. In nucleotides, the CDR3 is TGTGCCAGCAGCCCGGAGGGACAGGCTTTCTACGAGCAGTACTTC.